The clone carrying this T cell receptor (beta chain) has only one observation. In the authors' methods: Nucleated cell counts were estimated from reference gene primer amplification. Here immunoSEQ multiplex PCR was the method, and the copy in TCRdb shows in-frame clones only, minus some. D and trimming come from the DNA, and the V and J calls and clone size come from that table. The data show roughly 69,000 clones, with 88% seen just once and around 4.5% held by the top ten. Germline CDR1 GTSNPN, CDR2 SVGIG (reference sequence). The V end lost 2 bases, the J end lost 4 bases, and 17 bases lay between the germline ends. The CDR3 is 15 residues long. The sample comes from a study of blood T cell repertoires in COVID-19. Study context: The origin of the acute and convalescent COVID-19 samples was the United States, Italy and Spain.

The receptor's source is a human donor in a cohort sampled during active COVID-19. The chain recombines TRBV30 with TRBJ1-2; D is possibly TRBD1 (6 bases). The source material was peripheral blood. CDR3 region: CAWSIPGQNFYGYTF. In nucleotides, the CDR3 is TGTGCCTGGAGTATTCCTGGACAGAACTTCTATGGCTACACCTTC.